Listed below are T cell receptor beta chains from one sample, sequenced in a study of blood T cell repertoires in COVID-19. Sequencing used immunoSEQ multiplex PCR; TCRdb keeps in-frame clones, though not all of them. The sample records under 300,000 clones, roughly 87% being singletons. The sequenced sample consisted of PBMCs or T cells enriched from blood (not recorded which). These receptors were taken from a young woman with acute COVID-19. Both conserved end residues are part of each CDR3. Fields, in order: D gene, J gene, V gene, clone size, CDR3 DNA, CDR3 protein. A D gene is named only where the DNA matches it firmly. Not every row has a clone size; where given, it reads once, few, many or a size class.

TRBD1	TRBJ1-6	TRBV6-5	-	TGTGCCAGCAGACTCGGACAGGGGGGATCACCCCTCCACTTT	CASRLGQGGSPLHF
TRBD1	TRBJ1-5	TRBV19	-	TGTGCCAGTAAGCTGACAGGGGAGAATCAGCCCCAGCATTTT	CASKLTGENQPQHF
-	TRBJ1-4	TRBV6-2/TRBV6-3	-	TGTGCCAGCAGTTCCGCGACAGCCACTAATGAAAAACTGTTTTTT	CASSSATATNEKLFF
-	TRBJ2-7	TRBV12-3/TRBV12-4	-	TGTGCCAGCAGTCCAGGGCTCAACGAGCAGTACTTC	CASSPGLNEQYF
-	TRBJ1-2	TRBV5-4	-	TGTGCCAGCAGCTTGGCCGGGAACTATGGCTACACCTTC	CASSLAGNYGYTF
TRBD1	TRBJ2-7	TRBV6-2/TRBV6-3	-	TGTGCCAGCAGTTCTGGAGAGGGCCGGACAGGGGGCTTTTACGAGCAGTACTTC	CASSSGEGRTGGFYEQYF
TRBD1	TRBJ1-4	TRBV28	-	TGTGCCAGCAGTGCGACGACAGGGGGCGATGAAAAACTGTTTTTT	CASSATTGGDEKLFF
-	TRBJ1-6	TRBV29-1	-	TGCAGCGTTGCCGGGAGGGAAGGTTCACCCCTCCACTTT	CSVAGREGSPLHF
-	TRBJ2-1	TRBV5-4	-	TGTGCCAGCAGCTTGGCGGGAAAAGGCAATGAGCAGTTCTTC	CASSLAGKGNEQFF
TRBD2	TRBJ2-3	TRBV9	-	TGTGCCAGCAGCGCAGCAAGCGGGAGGGTCACAGATACGCAGTATTTT	CASSAASGRVTDTQYF
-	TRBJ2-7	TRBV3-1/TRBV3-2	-	TGTGCCAGCAGCCAAGAAGGAGGGGTCGACTCCTACGAGCAGTACTTC	CASSQEGGVDSYEQYF
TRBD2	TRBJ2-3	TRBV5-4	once	TGTGCCAGCAGCTTGGGGCGGGAGCTTACAGATACGCAGTATTTT	CASSLGRELTDTQYF
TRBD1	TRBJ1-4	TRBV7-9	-	TGTGCCAGCAGCTTCCTGGGACAGTCTAATGAAAAACTGTTTTTT	CASSFLGQSNEKLFF
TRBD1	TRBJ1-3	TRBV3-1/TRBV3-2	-	TGTGCCAGCAGACCAGACAGGGCTGGAAACACCATATATTTT	CASRPDRAGNTIYF
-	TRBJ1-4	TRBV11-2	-	TGTGCCAGCAGCTCCTATGGGGCAGATGAAAAACTGTTTTTT	CASSSYGADEKLFF
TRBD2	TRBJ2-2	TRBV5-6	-	TGTGCCAGCAGCGCAACGGGACTAGCGGGAGTTGTCACCGGGGAGCTGTTTTTT	CASSATGLAGVVTGELFF
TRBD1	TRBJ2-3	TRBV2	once	TGTGCCAGCAGGGGACAGGGAATAGCAGATACGCAGTATTTT	CASRGQGIADTQYF
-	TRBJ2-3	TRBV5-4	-	TGTGCCAGCAGCTTGGGGTCCGGGAGCACAGATACGCAGTATTTT	CASSLGSGSTDTQYF
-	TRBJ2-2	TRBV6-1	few	TGTGCCACAGCGGTGACAGGGAACACCGGGGAGCTGTTTTTT	CATAVTGNTGELFF
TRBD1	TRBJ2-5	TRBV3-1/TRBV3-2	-	TGTGCCAGCAGCCCCGGGGACAGGGCTAGGCAGGAGACCCAGTACTTC	CASSPGDRARQETQYF
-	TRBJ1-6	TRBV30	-	TGTGCCTGGAGCCCCCCGGGGGATTCACCCCTCCACTTT	CAWSPPGDSPLHF
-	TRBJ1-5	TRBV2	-	TGTGCCAGCAGTGTTGGGGGGGCTCGTAGCAATCAGCCCCAGCATTTT	CASSVGGARSNQPQHF
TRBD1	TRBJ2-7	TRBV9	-	TGTGCCAGCAGCGTAGGGGCAGGGGGCAACTCCTACGAGCAGTACTTC	CASSVGAGGNSYEQYF
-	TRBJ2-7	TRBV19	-	TGTGCCAGTAGTGCGGGGAGTCCCCCCTACGAGCAGTACTTC	CASSAGSPPYEQYF
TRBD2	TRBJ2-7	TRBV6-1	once	TGTGCCAGCAGTGGGACTAGCCGATTTGAGGAGCAGTACTTC	CASSGTSRFEEQYF
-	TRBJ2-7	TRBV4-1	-	TGCGCCAGCAGCCAAACAGGCACCTACGAGCAGTACTTC	CASSQTGTYEQYF
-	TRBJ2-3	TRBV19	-	TGTGCCAGTATAAGTGGACTGCCCACAGATACGCAGTATTTT	CASISGLPTDTQYF
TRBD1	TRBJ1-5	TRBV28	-	TGTGCCAGCAGTCCGGGGACAGGGGGCGCGGTAAGCAATCAGCCCCAGCATTTT	CASSPGTGGAVSNQPQHF
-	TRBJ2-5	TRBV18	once	TGTGCCAGCTCACCTAGGGGGGAGACCCAGTACTTC	CASSPRGETQYF
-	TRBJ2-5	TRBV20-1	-	TGCAGTGCTAGTGAGGGGCCCCAGCTACAAGAGACCCAGTACTTC	CSASEGPQLQETQYF
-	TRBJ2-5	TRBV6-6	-	TGTGCCAGCAGATTACAGGGTTCATCAACCCAGTACTTC	CASRLQGSSTQYF
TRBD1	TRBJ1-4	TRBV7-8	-	TGTGCCAGCAGCCCAATTGACAGGGGGAGTGAAAAACTGTTTTTT	CASSPIDRGSEKLFF
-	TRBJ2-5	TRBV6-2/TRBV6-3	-	TGTGCCAGCAGTTACTCGACAGATGACCAAGAGACCCAGTACTTC	CASSYSTDDQETQYF
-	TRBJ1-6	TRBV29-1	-	TGCAGCGTTACTGTCGGAGCGGGGTCTAATTCACCCCTCCACTTT	CSVTVGAGSNSPLHF
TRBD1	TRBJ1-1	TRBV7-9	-	TGTGCCAGCAGCTTAGAGGGGGCGGCGAACACTGAAGCTTTCTTT	CASSLEGAANTEAFF
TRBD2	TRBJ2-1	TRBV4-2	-	TGTGCCAGCAGCCAAGAGGGACTAGCGGGAGCGTACAATGAGCAGTTCTTC	CASSQEGLAGAYNEQFF
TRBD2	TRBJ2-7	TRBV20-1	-	TGCAGTGCTAGTACTAGCGGGAGCTCCTACGAGCAGTACTTC	CSASTSGSSYEQYF
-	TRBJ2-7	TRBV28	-	TGTGCCAGCAGCCGAACTGGAGGGAGTCTCGAGCAGTACTTC	CASSRTGGSLEQYF
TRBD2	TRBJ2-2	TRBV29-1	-	TGCAGCGTCGAAACTAGCGGGGGCACCGGGGAGCTGTTTTTT	CSVETSGGTGELFF
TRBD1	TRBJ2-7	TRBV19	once	TGTGCCAGTAGTATAGATAACAGGGGCTACGAGCAGTACTTC	CASSIDNRGYEQYF
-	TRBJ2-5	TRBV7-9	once	TGTGCCAGCAGCCAATCCAACCGGGAGACCCAGTACTTC	CASSQSNRETQYF
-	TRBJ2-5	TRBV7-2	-	TGTGCCAGCAGCGCCAGGAAATTCCAAGAGACCCAGTACTTC	CASSARKFQETQYF
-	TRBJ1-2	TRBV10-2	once	TGCGCCAGCAGTGAGGAAGCAGGGAACTATGGCTACACCTTC	CASSEEAGNYGYTF
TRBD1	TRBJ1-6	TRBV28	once	TGTGCCAGCATCGGACCGGGACAGGGCAATTCACCCCTCCACTTT	CASIGPGQGNSPLHF